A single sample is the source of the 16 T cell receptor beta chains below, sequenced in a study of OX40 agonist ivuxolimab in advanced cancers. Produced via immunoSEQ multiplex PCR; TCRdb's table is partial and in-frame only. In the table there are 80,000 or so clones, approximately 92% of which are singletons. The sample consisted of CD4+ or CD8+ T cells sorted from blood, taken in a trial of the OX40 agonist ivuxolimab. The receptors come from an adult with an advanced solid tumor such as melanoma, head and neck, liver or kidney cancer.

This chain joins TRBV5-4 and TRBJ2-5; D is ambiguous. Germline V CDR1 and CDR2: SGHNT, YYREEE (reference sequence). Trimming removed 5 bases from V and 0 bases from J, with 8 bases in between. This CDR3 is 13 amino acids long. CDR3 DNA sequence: TGTGCCAGCAGGACGGAGTACCAAGAGACCCAGTACTTC. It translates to CASRTEYQETQYF.

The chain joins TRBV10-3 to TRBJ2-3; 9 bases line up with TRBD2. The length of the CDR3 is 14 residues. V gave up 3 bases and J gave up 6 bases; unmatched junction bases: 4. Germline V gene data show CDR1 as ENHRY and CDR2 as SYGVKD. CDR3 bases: TGTGCCATCAGTGATGCGGGGGGGCCGGATACGCAGTATTTT. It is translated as CAISDAGGPDTQYF.

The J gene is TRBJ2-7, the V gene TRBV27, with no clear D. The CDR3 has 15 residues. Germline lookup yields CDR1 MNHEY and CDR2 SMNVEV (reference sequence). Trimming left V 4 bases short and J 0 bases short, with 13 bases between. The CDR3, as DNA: TGTGCCAGCAGTTCCGGGCCTTTCAGCTCCTACGAGCAGTACTTC. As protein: CASSSGPFSSYEQYF.

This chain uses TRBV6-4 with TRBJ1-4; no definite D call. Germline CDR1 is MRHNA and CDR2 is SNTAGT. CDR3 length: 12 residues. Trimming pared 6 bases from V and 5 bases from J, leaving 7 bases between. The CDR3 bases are TGTGCCAGCAGCGGACTAAATGAAAAACTGTTTTTT. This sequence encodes CASSGLNEKLFF.

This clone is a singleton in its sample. CDR3 sequence: CASTGQGRATEAFF. In DNA form, the CDR3 reads TGTGCCAGCACGGGACAGGGTAGGGCCACTGAAGCTTTCTTT. The chain uses TRBV6-6 and TRBJ1-1; 9 bases line up with TRBD1. Germline CDR1 and CDR2: MNHNY and SVGAGI (reference sequence). Trimming cost V 7 bases and J 4 bases; bases outside gene matches: 7. The CDR3 is 14 amino acids.

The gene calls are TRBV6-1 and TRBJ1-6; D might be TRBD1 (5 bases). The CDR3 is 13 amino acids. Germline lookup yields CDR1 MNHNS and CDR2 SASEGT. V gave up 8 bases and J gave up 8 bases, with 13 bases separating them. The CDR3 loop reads CASGTTFHSPLHF. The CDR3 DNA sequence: TGTGCCAGCGGGACGACCTTTCATTCACCCCTCCACTTT.

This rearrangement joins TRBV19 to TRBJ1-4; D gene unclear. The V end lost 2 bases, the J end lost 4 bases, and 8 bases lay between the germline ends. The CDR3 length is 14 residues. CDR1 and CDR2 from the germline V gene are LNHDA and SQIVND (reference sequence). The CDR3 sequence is CASSIFGSNEKLFF. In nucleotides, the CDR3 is TGTGCCAGTAGTATATTCGGGAGTAATGAAAAACTGTTTTTT.

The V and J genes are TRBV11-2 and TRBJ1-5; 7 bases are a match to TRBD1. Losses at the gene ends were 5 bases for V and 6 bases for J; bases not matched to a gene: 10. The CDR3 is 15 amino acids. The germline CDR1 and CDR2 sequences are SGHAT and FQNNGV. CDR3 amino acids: CASSAWTGGSQPQHF. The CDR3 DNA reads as TGTGCCAGCAGCGCCTGGACAGGAGGTAGTCAGCCCCAGCATTTT.

This CDR3 reads CASSFGQSNYGYTF. CDR3 bases: TGCGCCAGCAGCTTTGGACAAAGTAACTATGGCTACACCTTC. The chain has TRBV5-1 and TRBJ1-2, with D possibly matching TRBD1 (5 bases). CDR3 length: 14 residues. Trimming took 2 bases from V and 1 from J, leaving 9 bases between them. Germline values: CDR1 SGHRS, CDR2 YFSETQ.

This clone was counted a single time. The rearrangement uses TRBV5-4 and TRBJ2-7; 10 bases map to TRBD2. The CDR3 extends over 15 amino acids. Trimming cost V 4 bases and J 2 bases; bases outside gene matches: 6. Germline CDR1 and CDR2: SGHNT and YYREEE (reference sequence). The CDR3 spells CASSPGLAQTYEQYF. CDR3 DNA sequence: TGTGCCAGCAGCCCGGGACTAGCGCAGACCTACGAGCAGTACTTC.

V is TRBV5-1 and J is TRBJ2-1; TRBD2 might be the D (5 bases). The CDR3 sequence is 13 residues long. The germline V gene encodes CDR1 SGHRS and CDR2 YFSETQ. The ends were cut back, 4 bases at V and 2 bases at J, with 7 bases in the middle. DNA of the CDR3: TGCGCCAGCAGCGGTAGCGCCTACAATGAGCAGTTCTTC. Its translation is CASSGSAYNEQFF.

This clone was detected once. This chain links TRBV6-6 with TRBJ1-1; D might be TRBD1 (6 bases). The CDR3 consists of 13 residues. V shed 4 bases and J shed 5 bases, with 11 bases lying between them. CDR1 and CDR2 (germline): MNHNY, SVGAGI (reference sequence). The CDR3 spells CASSLDRQTEAFF. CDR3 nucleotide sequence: TGTGCCAGCAGTTTAGACAGGCAGACTGAAGCTTTCTTT.

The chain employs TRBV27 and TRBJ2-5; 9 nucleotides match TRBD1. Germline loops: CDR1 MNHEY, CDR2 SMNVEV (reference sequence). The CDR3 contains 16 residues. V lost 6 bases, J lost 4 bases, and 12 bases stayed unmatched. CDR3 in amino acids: CASSRTGTGSLETQYF. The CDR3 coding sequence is TGTGCCAGCAGCCGAACCGGGACAGGGTCATTAGAGACCCAGTACTTC.

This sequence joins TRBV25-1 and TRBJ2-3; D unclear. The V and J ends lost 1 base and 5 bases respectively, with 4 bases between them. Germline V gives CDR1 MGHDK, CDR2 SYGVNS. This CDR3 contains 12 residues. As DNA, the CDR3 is TGTGCCAGCAGTGAATCGGTAGATACGCAGTATTTT. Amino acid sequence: CASSESVDTQYF. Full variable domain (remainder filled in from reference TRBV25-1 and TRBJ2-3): EADIYQTPRYLVIGTGKKITLECSQTMGHDKMYWYQQDPGMELHLIHYSYGVNSTEKGDLSSESTVSRIRTEHFPLTLESARPSHTSQYLCASSESVDTQYFGPGTRLTVL.

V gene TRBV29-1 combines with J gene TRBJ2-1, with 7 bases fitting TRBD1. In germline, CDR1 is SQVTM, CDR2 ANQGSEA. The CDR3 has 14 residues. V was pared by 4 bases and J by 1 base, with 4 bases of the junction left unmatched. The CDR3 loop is CSVVRGLSYNEQFF. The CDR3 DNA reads TGCAGCGTTGTAAGGGGGCTATCCTACAATGAGCAGTTCTTC.

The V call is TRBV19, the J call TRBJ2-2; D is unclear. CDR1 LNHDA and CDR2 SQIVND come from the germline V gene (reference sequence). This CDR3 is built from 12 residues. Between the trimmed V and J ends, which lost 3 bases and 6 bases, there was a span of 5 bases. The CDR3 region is CASSIPPGELFF. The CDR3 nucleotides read TGTGCCAGTAGTATCCCCCCCGGGGAGCTGTTTTTT.